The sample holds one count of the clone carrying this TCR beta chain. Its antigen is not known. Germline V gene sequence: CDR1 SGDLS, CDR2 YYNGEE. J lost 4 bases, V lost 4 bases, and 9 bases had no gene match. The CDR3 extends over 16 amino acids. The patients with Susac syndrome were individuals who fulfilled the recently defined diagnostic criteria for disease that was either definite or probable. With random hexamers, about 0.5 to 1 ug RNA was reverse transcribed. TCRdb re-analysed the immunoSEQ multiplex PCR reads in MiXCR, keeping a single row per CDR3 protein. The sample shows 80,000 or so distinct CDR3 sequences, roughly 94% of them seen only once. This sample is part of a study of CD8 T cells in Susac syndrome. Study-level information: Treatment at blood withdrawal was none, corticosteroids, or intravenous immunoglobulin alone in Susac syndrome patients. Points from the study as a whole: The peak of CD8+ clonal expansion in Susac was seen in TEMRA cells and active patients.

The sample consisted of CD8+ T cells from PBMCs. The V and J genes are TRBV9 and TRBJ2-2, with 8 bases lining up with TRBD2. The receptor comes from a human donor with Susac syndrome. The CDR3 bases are TGTGCCAGCAGCCCGGGACTAGGGATTTTCACCGGGGAGCTGTTTTTT. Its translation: CASSPGLGIFTGELFF.